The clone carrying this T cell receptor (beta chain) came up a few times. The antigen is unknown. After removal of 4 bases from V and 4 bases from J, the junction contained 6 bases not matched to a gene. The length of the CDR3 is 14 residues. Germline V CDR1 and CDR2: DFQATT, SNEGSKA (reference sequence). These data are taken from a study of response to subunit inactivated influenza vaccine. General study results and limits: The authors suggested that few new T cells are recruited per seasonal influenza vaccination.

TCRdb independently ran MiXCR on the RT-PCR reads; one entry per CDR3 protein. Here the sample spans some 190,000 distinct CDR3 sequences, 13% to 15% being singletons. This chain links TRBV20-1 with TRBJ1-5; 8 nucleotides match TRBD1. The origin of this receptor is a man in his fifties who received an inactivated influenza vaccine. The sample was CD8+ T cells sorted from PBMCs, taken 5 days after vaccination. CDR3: CSAISRGLNQPQHF. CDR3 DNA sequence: TGCAGTGCTATCTCCAGGGGGCTTAATCAGCCCCAGCATTTT.